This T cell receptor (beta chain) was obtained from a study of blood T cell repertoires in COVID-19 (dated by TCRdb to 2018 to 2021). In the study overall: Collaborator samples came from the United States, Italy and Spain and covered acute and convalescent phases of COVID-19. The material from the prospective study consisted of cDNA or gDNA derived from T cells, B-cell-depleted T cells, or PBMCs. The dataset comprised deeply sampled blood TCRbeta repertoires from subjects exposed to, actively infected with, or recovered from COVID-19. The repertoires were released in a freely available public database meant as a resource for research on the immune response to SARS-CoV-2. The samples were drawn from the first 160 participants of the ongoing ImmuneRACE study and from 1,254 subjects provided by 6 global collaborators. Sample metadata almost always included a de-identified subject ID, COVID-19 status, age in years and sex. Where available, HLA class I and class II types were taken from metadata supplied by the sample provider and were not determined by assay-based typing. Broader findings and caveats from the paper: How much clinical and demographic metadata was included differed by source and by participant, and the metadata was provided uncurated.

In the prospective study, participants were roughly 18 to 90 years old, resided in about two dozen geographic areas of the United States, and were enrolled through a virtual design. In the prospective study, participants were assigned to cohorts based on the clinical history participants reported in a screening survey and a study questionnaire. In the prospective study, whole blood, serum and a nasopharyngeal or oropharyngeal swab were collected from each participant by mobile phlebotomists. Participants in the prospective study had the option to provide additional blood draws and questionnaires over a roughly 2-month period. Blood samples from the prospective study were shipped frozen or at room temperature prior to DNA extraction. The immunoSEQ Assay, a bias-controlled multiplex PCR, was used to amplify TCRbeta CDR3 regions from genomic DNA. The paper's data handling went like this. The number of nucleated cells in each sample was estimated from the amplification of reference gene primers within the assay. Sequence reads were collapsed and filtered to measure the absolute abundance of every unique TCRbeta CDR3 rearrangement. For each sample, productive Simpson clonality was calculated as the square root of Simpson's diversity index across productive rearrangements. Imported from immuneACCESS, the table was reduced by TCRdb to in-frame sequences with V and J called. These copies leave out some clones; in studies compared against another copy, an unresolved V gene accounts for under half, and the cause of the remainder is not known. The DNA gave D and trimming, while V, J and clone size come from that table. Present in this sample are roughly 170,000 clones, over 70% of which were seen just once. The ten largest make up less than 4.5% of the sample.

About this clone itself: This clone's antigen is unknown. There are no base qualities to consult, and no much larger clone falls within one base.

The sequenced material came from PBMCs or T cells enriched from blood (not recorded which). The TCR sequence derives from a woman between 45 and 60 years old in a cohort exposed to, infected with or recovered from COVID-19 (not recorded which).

CDR3 region: CASSSTGEGTQYF. In nucleotides, the sequence is TGTGCCAGCAGTTCGACAGGGGAGGGGACCCAGTACTTC. The chain employs TRBV28 and TRBJ2-5; TRBD1 is a possible D gene, resting on 8 matching bases. CDR1 and CDR2 are drawn from the germline V gene: MDHEN, SYDVKM. The CDR3 has 13 amino acids, counting the end cysteine and phenylalanine. The sequence is cut down to CDR3 DNA, 39 bases in frame from base 1. V loses 4 bases, J loses 7 bases, and the germline ends lie 13 bases apart.